A single sample is the source of the 9 T cell receptor beta chains below, sequenced in a study of lymphopenia after photon versus proton radiotherapy (dated by TCRdb to between 2018 and 2021). Library preparation used the immunoSEQ multiplex PCR assay. TCRdb retrieved this table from immuneACCESS and kept in-frame rearrangements only. Not all clones are present; in checked studies, unresolved V genes account for under half, and no reason is known for the remainder. The sample includes 50,000 to 75,000 clones, with approximately 86% observed a single time. The leading ten clones occupy roughly 2% of the sample. The sequences come from peripheral blood, collected from a patient treated with photon-based radiotherapy. Source of these receptors: a man aged 35 to 55 with gastric cancer.

The rearrangement joins TRBV10-1 to TRBJ2-6; D unclear. Germline CDR1 WNHNN, CDR2 SYGVQD (reference sequence). Trimming took 5 bases from V and 5 from J, leaving 22 bases between them. The CDR3 runs 18 residues. CDR3 loop: CASSCIIRSQSRANVLTF. As DNA, the CDR3 is TGCGCCAGCAGTTGTATAATAAGATCACAAAGTCGGGCCAACGTCCTGACTTTC.

By share, this clone ranks as medium-sized. Other DNA sequences in the sample encode the same CDR3. The chain couples TRBV7-2 to TRBJ1-3; no clear D gene. Trimming removed 5 bases at V and 4 bases at J, with 6 bases between. CDR3 length: 12 amino acids. Germline CDR1 SGHTA, CDR2 FQGNSA. The CDR3 DNA follows: TGTGCCAGCAGCCCCACGGGAAACACCATATATTTT. Protein sequence: CASSPTGNTIYF. The whole variable domain, remainder taken from reference TRBV7-2 and TRBJ1-3, is GAGVSQSPSNKVTEKGKDVELRCDPISGHTALYWYRQSLGQGLEFLIYFQGNSAPDKSGLPSDRFSAERTGGSVSTLTIQRTQQEDSAVYLCASSPTGNTIYFGEGSWLTVV.

The chain joins TRBV10-3 to TRBJ1-1, with a tentative D call TRBD1 (5 bases). The CDR3 has 13 amino acids. V was trimmed by 5 bases and J by 5 bases, leaving 12 bases between them. The germline CDR1 and CDR2 sequences are ENHRY and SYGVKD. CDR3 amino acids: CAISPPGQTEAFF. DNA for the CDR3: TGTGCCATCAGTCCCCCAGGGCAGACTGAAGCTTTCTTT.

The chain is built from TRBV19 and TRBJ2-2; D remains unclear. Germline CDR1 is LNHDA and CDR2 is SQIVND (reference sequence). V was pared by 7 bases and J by 7 bases, with 13 bases between. CDR3 length: 13 amino acids. In nucleotides, the CDR3 is TGTGCCAGTAATTTTGGGGTGGGCGGGGAGCTGTTTTTT. It translates to CASNFGVGGELFF.

A few counts support this clone. The chain recombines TRBV4-3 with TRBJ1-6, with a possible D match to TRBD1 (6 bases). This CDR3 has 15 amino acids. The V gene lost 0 bases and the J gene lost 9 bases, with 12 bases spanning the gap. Germline CDR1 and CDR2: LGHNA and YSLEER. Here the CDR3 reads CASSQDTGMGSPLHF. DNA of the CDR3: TGCGCCAGCAGCCAAGATACAGGGATGGGTTCACCCCTCCACTTT.

The chain couples TRBV18 to TRBJ1-5, with a possible D match to TRBD1 (5 bases). The CDR3 is 13 amino acids. Trimming cost V 5 bases and J 5 bases, with 10 bases left between them. Germline values: CDR1 KGHSH, CDR2 LQKENI. The CDR3 DNA is TGTGCCAGCTCAGGACAATCGGATCAGCCCCAGCATTTT. It encodes CASSGQSDQPQHF.

The rearrangement joins TRBV11-3 to TRBJ1-1; 7 bases are shared with TRBD1. Unmatched junction bases numbered 11, after V lost 5 bases and J lost 11 bases. Germline V lookup: CDR1 SGHNT, CDR2 YENEEA. This CDR3 contains 13 residues. The CDR3 spells CASSAGDSPRAFF. The CDR3 DNA sequence: TGTGCCAGCAGCGCAGGGGACAGCCCTAGGGCTTTCTTT. Drawing the rest from reference TRBV11-3 and TRBJ1-1, the complete variable domain is EAGVVQSPRYKIIEKKQPVAFWCNPISGHNTLYWYLQNLGQGPELLIRYENEEAVDDSQLPKDRFSAERLKGVDSTLKIQPAELGDSAVYLCASSAGDSPRAFFGQGTRLTVV.

The chain recombines TRBV6-6 with TRBJ2-1; D possibly corresponds to TRBD2 (6 bases). Trimming cost V 6 bases and J 12 bases, with 12 bases left between them. Germline lookup yields CDR1 MNHNY and CDR2 SVGAGI (reference sequence). This CDR3 has 11 residues. Here the CDR3 reads CASRGAGWQFF. The CDR3 coding sequence is TGTGCCAGCAGAGGTGCGGGGTGGCAGTTCTTC.

This clone showed up just once. This rearrangement joins TRBV19 to TRBJ2-7; a possible D gene is TRBD1 (6 bases). The CDR3 is 12 residues long. Germline-derived CDR1 and CDR2 are LNHDA and SQIVND (reference sequence). The ends were cut back, 7 bases at V and 4 bases at J, with 11 bases in the middle. CDR3 residues: CASKGRGYEQYF. The DNA of the CDR3 is TGTGCCAGTAAGGGCAGGGGTTACGAGCAGTACTTC. Variable domain in full (rest from reference TRBV19 and TRBJ2-7): DGGITQSPKYLFRKEGQNVTLSCEQNLNHDAMYWYRQDPGQGLRLIYYSQIVNDFQKGDIAEGYSVSREKKESFPLTVTSAQKNPTAFYLCASKGRGYEQYFGPGTRLTVT.